Following are 28 T cell receptor beta chains from one sample sequenced in a study of cytomegalovirus exposure and HLA in healthy donors. The study ran its PCR with 60 Vbeta and 13 Jbeta primers. This table comes from immunoSEQ multiplex PCR, and its TCRdb copy is limited to in-frame clones, with some not included. This table holds over 150,000 clones, around 68% found once. The source material was PBMCs. The source is a woman in her forties in good health and CMV-seropositive.

The chain is built from TRBV2 and TRBJ2-3; D not resolved. Germline V gives CDR1 SNHLY, CDR2 FYNNEI. The V end was cut by 4 bases, the J end by 2 bases, with 7 bases between. This CDR3 is built from 13 residues. The CDR3 DNA reads as TGTGCCAGCAGTGGGCAGGACACAGATACGCAGTATTTT. Amino acids: CASSGQDTDTQYF. Together with reference TRBV2 and TRBJ2-3, the CDR3 gives the full variable domain: EPEVTQTPSHQVTQMGQEVILRCVPISNHLYFYWYRQILGQKVEFLVSFYNNEISEKSEIFDDQFSVERPDGSNFTLKIRSTKLEDSAMYFCASSGQDTDTQYFGPGTRLTVL.

The V gene is TRBV4-3, the J gene TRBJ2-2; D is ambiguous. CDR1 LGHNA and CDR2 YSLEER come from the germline V gene. The V and J ends lost 0 bases and 6 bases respectively, with 14 bases between them. This CDR3 comprises 16 residues. The CDR3 loop is CASSQDLTSRPGELFF. CDR3 bases: TGCGCCAGCAGCCAAGACTTAACATCCCGCCCCGGGGAGCTGTTTTTT.

This rearrangement joins TRBV2 to TRBJ1-3, with a tentative D call TRBD1 (6 bases). Trimming left V 6 bases short and J 2 bases short, with 11 bases between. Germline V gene data show CDR1 as SNHLY and CDR2 as FYNNEI. The CDR3 runs to 14 residues. In DNA, the CDR3 is TGTGCCAGCAGGCCCACAGGGACTGGAAACACCATATATTTT. Its translation: CASRPTGTGNTIYF.

This clone showed up just a few times. V usage is TRBV6-6 and J usage is TRBJ2-7, with D possibly matching TRBD1 (6 bases). V was pared by 6 bases and J by 3 bases, with 12 bases between. The length of the CDR3 is 13 residues. The germline V gene has CDR1 MNHNY and CDR2 SVGAGI (reference sequence). CDR3 in DNA: TGTGCCAGCAGCCCTGGACAGAACTACGAGCAGTACTTC. Its translation is CASSPGQNYEQYF.

The V gene is TRBV5-6, the J gene TRBJ2-7; D perhaps matches TRBD2 (6 bases). The length of the CDR3 is 13 residues. V was trimmed by 4 bases and J by 4 bases, leaving 12 bases between them. Germline assignment: CDR1 SGHDT and CDR2 YYEEEE. CDR3 DNA sequence: TGTGCCAGCAGCCCGACGGGACTTTACGAGCAGTACTTC. It yields the protein CASSPTGLYEQYF.

The genes are TRBV18 and TRBJ2-7, with a possible D match to TRBD2 (5 bases). The CDR3 is made up of 14 amino acids. V lost 1 base and J 5 bases, leaving 12 bases between the germline ends. Per germline, CDR1 KGHSH and CDR2 LQKENI. The CDR3 DNA reads TGTGCCAGCTCACCACTCGGGGATAGTCACGAGCAGTACTTC. This codes for CASSPLGDSHEQYF.

Only a few counts were recorded for this clone. The chain recombines TRBV7-2 with TRBJ1-5; D uncertain. This CDR3 is 15 amino acids long. V lost 1 base and J 0 bases, leaving 7 bases between the germline ends. Germline assignment: CDR1 SGHTA and CDR2 FQGNSA. The CDR3 is CASSLGWASNQPQHF. Written as DNA, the CDR3 is TGTGCCAGCAGCTTAGGTTGGGCTAGCAATCAGCCCCAGCATTTT.

The chain links TRBV27 to TRBJ1-2; D ambiguous. The germline V gene encodes CDR1 MNHEY and CDR2 SMNVEV (reference sequence). The CDR3 runs to 15 residues. Trimming cost V 6 bases and J 1 base, with 15 bases left between them. The CDR3 protein is CASSTSGLHNYGYTF. DNA of the CDR3: TGTGCCAGCAGCACTAGCGGGCTCCATAACTATGGCTACACCTTC.

This chain connects TRBV6-7 to TRBJ2-1; D gene ambiguous. TRBV6-7 is given ORF status, its function remaining uncertain. V was shortened by 6 bases and J by 5 bases, with 5 bases between the two germline ends. This CDR3 comprises 11 residues. CDR3: CASSHNNEQFF. In nucleotides, the CDR3 is TGTGCCAGCAGCCACAACAATGAGCAGTTCTTC.

The V call is TRBV27, the J call TRBJ2-7; D possibly corresponds to TRBD1 (5 bases). Trimming removed 0 bases from V and 1 base from J, with 13 bases in between. The CDR3 length is 16 residues. In germline, CDR1 is MNHEY, CDR2 SMNVEV (reference sequence). CDR3 sequence reads: CASSLSHPGLSYEQYF. CDR3 sequence (DNA): TGTGCCAGCAGTTTATCCCACCCAGGGCTATCCTACGAGCAGTACTTC.

The V call is TRBV11-1, the J call TRBJ2-5, with D uncertain. V was shortened by 5 bases and J by 5 bases, with 15 bases between the two germline ends. Germline CDR1 SGHAT, CDR2 FQDESV (reference sequence). The CDR3 spans 14 residues. The chain's CDR3 is CASSAVVVSETQYF. The CDR3 nucleotides are TGTGCCAGCAGCGCTGTAGTTGTGTCGGAGACCCAGTACTTC.

The genes are TRBV11-2 and TRBJ2-1, with TRBD1 matching over 10 bases. The ends lost 3 bases at V and 0 bases at J; junction bases unmatched: 5. The CDR3 length is 17 residues. Germline V gene data show CDR1 as SGHAT and CDR2 as FQNNGV. The CDR3 coding sequence is TGTGCCAGCAGCTTGCGACAGGGGGCGAGCTCCTACAATGAGCAGTTCTTC. Its protein is CASSLRQGASSYNEQFF.

This clone was found a few times. CDR3 DNA sequence: TGTGCCAGCAGCCGGGACAGGGGACAAATAGAGACCCAGTACTTC. Its translation: CASSRDRGQIETQYF. The gene calls are TRBV6-1 and TRBJ2-5, with 10 positions matching TRBD1. The trim removed 6 bases at V and 4 bases at J, leaving 8 bases unmatched. Germline lookup yields CDR1 MNHNS and CDR2 SASEGT. This CDR3 has 15 amino acids.

The chain has TRBV4-2 and TRBJ2-1; TRBD2 matches 11 bases. V dropped 0 bases and J dropped 0; count of bases not matched to a gene: 1. The CDR3 runs to 17 residues. Germline V gives CDR1 LGHNA, CDR2 YNFKEQ. In nucleotides, the CDR3 is TGTGCCAGCAGCCAAGAGCTAGCGGGGGGCTCCTACAATGAGCAGTTCTTC. Protein sequence: CASSQELAGGSYNEQFF.

This chain joins TRBV27 and TRBJ2-7; D may be TRBD2 (5 bases). The CDR3 has 15 amino acids. Germline-derived CDR1 and CDR2 are MNHEY and SMNVEV (reference sequence). V was cut by 3 bases and J by 0 bases, with 12 bases left in between. The CDR3, as DNA: TGTGCCAGCAGTTTCCTCATTGAGGGCTCCTACGAGCAGTACTTC. Protein product: CASSFLIEGSYEQYF.

This clone was counted a few times. The rearrangement uses TRBV6-5 and TRBJ2-5, with D tentatively TRBD1 (5 bases). The CDR3 totals 15 residues. Looked up from germline, CDR1 is MNHEY and CDR2 is SVGAGI. Trimming cost V 0 bases and J 2 bases, with 10 bases left between them. The DNA for the CDR3 is TGTGCCAGCAGTTACTCGAGCCAGGGTCAAGAGACCCAGTACTTC. Its translation is CASSYSSQGQETQYF.

The chain recombines TRBV29-1 with TRBJ2-7; 8 bases map to TRBD2. This CDR3 contains 13 residues. CDR1 is SQVTM and CDR2 is ANQGSEA in the germline V gene. The junction had 6 bases not matched to a gene; V was cut back by 4 bases and J by 4 bases. The DNA for the CDR3 is TGCAGCGTTGTAACTAGCGGAGGATACGAGCAGTACTTC. It is translated as CSVVTSGGYEQYF.

As to this clone: One end of the junction does not line up with germline, which may come from a read error. The rearrangement uses TRBV7-9 and TRBJ2-5; D unresolved. The germline V gene encodes CDR1 SEHNR and CDR2 FQNEAQ (reference sequence). The CDR3 extends over 14 amino acids. The CDR3 region has the DNA TGTGCCAGCAGCTTAGGATTGACTGCAGAGCCCCAGTACTTC. This gives the protein CASSLGLTAEPQYF.

This chain links TRBV27 with TRBJ2-1, with 11 bases identical to TRBD2. This CDR3 contains 14 residues. Germline CDR1 and CDR2: MNHEY and SMNVEV (reference sequence). Germline trimming cut 5 bases from V and 5 bases from J; bases unmatched to any gene: 2. The CDR3 protein is CASSLTSGDNEQFF. Here the CDR3 DNA reads TGTGCCAGCAGTCTGACTAGCGGGGACAATGAGCAGTTCTTC.

This sequence joins TRBV2 and TRBJ2-7, with D perhaps matching TRBD2 (5 bases). CDR1 is SNHLY and CDR2 is FYNNEI in the germline V gene. The CDR3 sequence is 12 residues long. V lost 8 bases, J lost 6 bases, and 14 bases lay in between. The DNA for the CDR3 is TGTGCCAGCCTCAAGCTAGCACGCGAGCAGTACTTC. This encodes CASLKLAREQYF.

V and J are TRBV5-6 and TRBJ1-5; 9 nucleotides line up with TRBD1. The CDR3 is 16 residues long. With V trimmed by 1 base and J by 5 bases, 7 bases remained unmatched. The V gene's germline CDR1 is SGHDT and CDR2 YYEEEE. The CDR3 nucleotides read TGTGCCAGCAGCTTGCGGATTGGACAGGGGTATCAGCCCCAGCATTTT. This translates into CASSLRIGQGYQPQHF.

This clone was counted a single time. This sequence joins TRBV7-8 and TRBJ2-1; a weak D match, TRBD2 (5 bases). CDR1 is SGHVS and CDR2 is FQNEAQ in the germline V gene. There are 17 residues in the CDR3. V was trimmed by 1 base and J by 1 base, leaving 14 bases between them. CDR3 loop: CASSLVGGSRSYNEQFF. As DNA, the CDR3 is TGTGCCAGCAGCTTAGTCGGTGGGAGTCGGTCCTACAATGAGCAGTTCTTC.

This chain uses TRBV2 with TRBJ2-3; a possible D gene is TRBD1 (5 bases). Germline assignment: CDR1 SNHLY and CDR2 FYNNEI. This CDR3 is built from 12 residues. The germline V and J ends were trimmed by 9 bases and 4 bases, with 11 bases remaining between them. CDR3 region: CASGARADTQYF. CDR3 DNA sequence: TGTGCCAGTGGGGCCAGGGCAGATACGCAGTATTTT.

The chain has TRBV6-5 and TRBJ2-7, with D perhaps matching TRBD1 (5 bases). The CDR3 is 13 residues long. Trimming took 4 bases from V and 4 from J, leaving 11 bases between them. Germline values: CDR1 MNHEY, CDR2 SVGAGI. The CDR3 DNA follows: TGTGCCAGCAGTTCACAGGTACGATACGAGCAGTACTTC. Protein product: CASSSQVRYEQYF.

In its sample, this clone was seen a few times. The chain recombines TRBV9 with TRBJ2-7, with a tentative D call TRBD2 (7 bases). The V end was cut by 0 bases, the J end by 2 bases, with 21 bases between. The CDR3 runs 18 residues. Germline V gene data show CDR1 as SGDLS and CDR2 as YYNGEE. CDR3 DNA: TGTGCCAGCAGCGTAGATTTGGGGGAGGGGACACCGACCTACGAGCAGTACTTC. It yields the protein CASSVDLGEGTPTYEQYF.

CDR3 sequence reads: CASSSPTSFNEQFF. The CDR3 DNA reads as TGTGCCAGCAGCTCCCCGACTAGCTTCAATGAGCAGTTCTTC. This chain uses TRBV7-2 with TRBJ2-1; 7 bases line up with TRBD2. This CDR3 contains 14 residues. CDR1 is SGHTA, CDR2 FQGNSA, per germline. V trimming: 4 bases; J trimming: 6 bases; junction bases outside the gene matches: 6.

This rearrangement joins TRBV6-5 to TRBJ1-3; the D gene is possibly TRBD1 (6 bases). Germline CDR1 reads MNHEY; CDR2 reads SVGAGI. The V end was cut by 6 bases, the J end by 0 bases, with 9 bases between. CDR3 size: 14 residues. For the CDR3, the DNA is TGTGCCAGCAGCCTCAGGGGCTCTGGAAACACCATATATTTT. It encodes CASSLRGSGNTIYF.

The rearrangement joins TRBV6-1 to TRBJ1-5; D is unclear. This CDR3 is 17 amino acids long. CDR1 MNHNS and CDR2 SASEGT come from the germline V gene. V lost 1 base and J 2 bases, leaving 15 bases between the germline ends. CDR3 residues: CASSEEESLGGNQPQHF. CDR3 nucleotides: TGTGCCAGCAGTGAAGAGGAGTCTCTCGGGGGCAATCAGCCCCAGCATTTT.